This T cell receptor beta chain was retrieved from a study of CD8 T cells in ankylosing spondylitis. Germline V gives CDR1 SQVTM, CDR2 ANQGSEA. Trimming removed 6 bases from V and 7 bases from J; junction bases left unmatched: 6. This CDR3 region has 11 residues. This clonotype was seen at least ten times. No antigen is known for it. Study-wide points: Apparently characteristic of ankylosing spondylitis blood was a TCR beta motif (under ten highly homologous variants). The authors found the disease-linked clones to be CD8+ and relatively rare in peripheral blood. Reports say disease-linked clones showed up significantly more in matched ankylosing spondylitis synovial fluid.

Each CDR3 protein gets one entry after TCRdb re-called the 5' RACE reads with MiXCR. Here the sample spans more than 20,000 distinct CDR3 sequences, 10% to 15% being singletons. The sample taken for sequencing was blood. This receptor was obtained from a male donor with ankylosing spondylitis or in good health (not recorded which). The chain combines TRBV29-1 with TRBJ2-7; 7 bases align to TRBD2. CDR3: CSVASGGEQYF. CDR3 bases: TGCAGCGTAGCTAGCGGAGGGGAGCAGTACTTC.